The present T cell receptor (beta chain) was sequenced within a study of blood T cell repertoires in COVID-19. Whole-study context: Researchers got acute and convalescent COVID-19 samples from the United States, Italy and Spain. From T cells, B-cell-depleted T cells, or PBMCs came the material, which was cDNA or gDNA.

There are 11 residues in the CDR3. Germline loops: CDR1 MDHEN, CDR2 SYDVKM. V lost 3 bases and J 14 bases, leaving 13 bases between the germline ends. In the authors' methods: Nucleated cell number was recorded as an estimate derived from reference gene primer amplification. Data came from immunoSEQ multiplex PCR; TCRdb stores just in-frame clones and leaves some out. For V, J and clone size, that table is used; D and trimming come from the DNA. Among 140,000 or so clones listed, roughly 80% were seen once. This clone was seen only a few times. This TCR derives from a man aged 50 to 59 with active or convalescent COVID-19. Sequenced sample: peripheral blood. This rearrangement joins TRBV28 to TRBJ1-2, with D possibly matching TRBD1 (5 bases). CDR3 in amino acids: CASSFLGGWTF. DNA for the CDR3: TGTGCCAGCAGTTTTCTTGGGGGGTGGACCTTC.